This TCR beta chain was documented in a study of cytomegalovirus exposure and HLA in healthy donors. The primer mix had 60 Vbeta and 13 Jbeta primers. The data were produced by immunoSEQ multiplex PCR, yet TCRdb's version contains in-frame clones alone and is incomplete. The table shows 160,000 or so clones, with around three quarters occurring only once. The CDR3 is made up of 15 amino acids. Germline V CDR1 and CDR2: LNHNV, YYDKDF (reference sequence). V lost 4 bases, J lost 3 bases, and 5 bases stayed unmatched. The source of this sequence is a woman between 40 and 55 years old in good health and CMV-seronegative. This chain joins TRBV15 and TRBJ1-4, with 7 nucleotides matching TRBD1. The sequenced material came from PBMCs. The CDR3 reads CATSIDQGANEKLFF. Written as DNA, the CDR3 is TGTGCCACCAGCATAGATCAGGGGGCTAATGAAAAACTGTTTTTT. Drawing the rest from reference TRBV15 and TRBJ1-4, the complete variable domain is DAMVIQNPRYQVTQFGKPVTLSCSQTLNHNVMYWYQQKSSQAPKLLFHYYDKDFNNEADTPDNFQSRRPNTSFCFLDIRSPGLGDTAMYLCATSIDQGANEKLFFGSGTQLSVL.